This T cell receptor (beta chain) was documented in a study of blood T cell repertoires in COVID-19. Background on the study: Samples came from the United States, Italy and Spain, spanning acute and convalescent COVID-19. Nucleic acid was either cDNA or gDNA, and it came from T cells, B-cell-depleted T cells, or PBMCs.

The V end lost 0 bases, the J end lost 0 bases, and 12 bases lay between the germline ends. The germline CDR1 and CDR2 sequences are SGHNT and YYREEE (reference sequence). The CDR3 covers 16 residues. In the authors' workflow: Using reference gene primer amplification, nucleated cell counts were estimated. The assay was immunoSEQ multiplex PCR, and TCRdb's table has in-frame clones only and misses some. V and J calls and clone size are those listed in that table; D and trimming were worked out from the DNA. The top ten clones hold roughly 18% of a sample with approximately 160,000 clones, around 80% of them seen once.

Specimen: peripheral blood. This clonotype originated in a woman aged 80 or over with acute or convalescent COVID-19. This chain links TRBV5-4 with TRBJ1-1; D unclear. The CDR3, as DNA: TGTGCCAGCAGCTTGGAGAGAGGTTACATGAACACTGAAGCTTTCTTT. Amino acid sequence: CASSLERGYMNTEAFF.